Listed below are T cell receptor beta chains from one sample, sequenced in a study of T cell responses to AZD1222 COVID-19 vaccine. Sequencing was performed with immunoSEQ multiplex PCR; in TCRdb, only in-frame clones are kept and a portion is missing. The table includes 90,000 to 100,000 clones, less than 85% detected once. Sequencing used peripheral blood, obtained 28 days after the second AZD1222 dose. Every receptor here comes from an adult who received the AZD1222 COVID-19 vaccine. CDR3s include the opening cysteine and the closing phenylalanine or tryptophan. The D gene is left open where the match is weak. Where a row states a size, it is once, few, many or the class of an expanded clone; other rows omit it.

cdr3_aa cdr3_nt j_call clone_size v_call d_call
CASSQEWPGGTGDVGELFF TGCGCCAGCAGCCAAGAGTGGCCCGGCGGGACAGGGGATGTCGGGGAGCTGTTTTTT TRBJ2-2 . TRBV4-1 TRBD1
CASSLEGVPYEQYF TGTGCCAGCAGCTTAGAGGGGGTACCCTACGAGCAGTACTTC TRBJ2-7 . TRBV7-9 .
CASSRGRREQYF TGTGCCAGCAGCAGGGGACGGCGGGAGCAGTACTTC TRBJ2-7 few TRBV6-2/TRBV6-3 .
CASSIRLGQGDYEQYF TGTGCCAGTAGTATAAGGCTGGGACAGGGGGACTACGAGCAGTACTTC TRBJ2-7 . TRBV19 TRBD1
CAISEAMNTEAFF TGTGCCATCAGTGAGGCTATGAACACTGAAGCTTTCTTT TRBJ1-1 once TRBV10-3 .
CASSQDLGGSYNEQFF TGTGCCAGCAGCCAAGATCTGGGGGGCTCCTACAATGAGCAGTTCTTC TRBJ2-1 . TRBV3-1/TRBV3-2 .
CSVEGRGHVAGELFF TGCAGCGTTGAAGGCAGGGGGCATGTAGCCGGGGAGCTGTTTTTT TRBJ2-2 . TRBV29-1 TRBD1
CASSNGRGEAQPQHF TGTGCCAGCAGCAATGGGAGAGGGGAGGCTCAGCCCCAGCATTTT TRBJ1-5 . TRBV21-1 .
CASSVRGRTNEQYF TGCGCCAGCAGCGTCAGGGGGCGCACTAACGAGCAGTACTTC TRBJ2-7 once TRBV5-1 TRBD1
CATSGSGGDLYGYTF TGTGCCACCAGTGGCTCAGGGGGAGACCTCTATGGCTACACCTTC TRBJ1-2 few TRBV24-1 TRBD1
CATRDSSLNTEAFF TGTGCCACCCGGGACAGCTCTTTGAACACTGAAGCTTTCTTT TRBJ1-1 . TRBV6-4 TRBD1
CASSAQGLEQYF TGTGCCAGCAGTGCACAGGGTCTCGAGCAGTACTTC TRBJ2-7 . TRBV25-1 .
CASSPLAKNIQYF TGTGCCAGCAGTCCGCTAGCCAAAAACATTCAGTACTTC TRBJ2-4 . TRBV27 .
CASSEAYTDTQYF TGCGCCAGCAGCGAGGCTTACACAGATACGCAGTATTTT TRBJ2-3 . TRBV5-1 .
CASSQESGFGNTIYF TGTGCCAGCAGCCAAGAATCGGGATTTGGAAACACCATATATTTT TRBJ1-3 . TRBV3-1/TRBV3-2 .
CASSSGTGVEKLFF TGCGCCAGCAGTTCCGGGACAGGGGTTGAAAAACTGTTTTTT TRBJ1-4 . TRBV5-1 TRBD1
CASSVYEQYF TGTGCCAGCAGTGTCTACGAGCAGTACTTC TRBJ2-7 . TRBV2 .
CASSPDYYEQYF TGTGCCAGCAGTCCAGATTACTACGAGCAGTACTTC TRBJ2-7 few TRBV12-3/TRBV12-4 .
CASSSIAGSPNTEAFF TGTGCCAGCAGCTCAATAGCCGGGAGCCCGAACACTGAAGCTTTCTTT TRBJ1-1 . TRBV7-3 .
CASSGTSQETQYF TGTGCCAGCAGCGGGACCTCCCAAGAGACCCAGTACTTC TRBJ2-5 . TRBV5-4 .
CASSIYKGFVQYDTEAFF TGTGCCAGTAGTATATATAAGGGATTTGTACAGTATGACACTGAAGCTTTCTTT TRBJ1-1 . TRBV19 .
CASRGQSQSNYEQYF TGTGCCAGCAGGGGACAGTCCCAATCAAACTACGAGCAGTACTTC TRBJ2-7 . TRBV28 TRBD1
CASSLEVQGAEQYF TGTGCCAGCAGCTTAGAGGTCCAGGGGGCCGAGCAGTACTTC TRBJ2-7 . TRBV7-2 TRBD1
CASTLGLASYNEQFF TGTGCCAGCACCCTGGGACTAGCGAGCTACAATGAGCAGTTCTTC TRBJ2-1 . TRBV2 TRBD2
CASSLQETQYF TGTGCCAGCTCACTCCAAGAGACCCAGTACTTC TRBJ2-5 . TRBV18 .
CASSPSRINSPLHF TGTGCCAGCAGCCCCAGCAGGATCAATTCACCCCTCCACTTT TRBJ1-6 . TRBV7-8 .
CASSPLGQGPNQPQHF TGTGCCAGCAGCCCATTGGGACAGGGGCCGAATCAGCCCCAGCATTTT TRBJ1-5 . TRBV7-6 TRBD1
CASSRTGGLNTEAFF TGTGCCAGCAGCCGAACAGGGGGCCTGAACACTGAAGCTTTCTTT TRBJ1-1 . TRBV5-4 TRBD1
CASGLDSTDTQYF TGTGCCAGCGGACTAGATAGCACAGATACGCAGTATTTT TRBJ2-3 . TRBV3-1/TRBV3-2 TRBD2
CASSRDGNYGYTF TGTGCCAGCAGCCGTGACGGGAACTATGGCTACACCTTC TRBJ1-2 . TRBV7-8 .
CASSETGLRPTSYEQYF TGTGCCAGCAGTGAGACAGGGTTGAGGCCCACCTCCTACGAGCAGTACTTC TRBJ2-7 . TRBV6-1 TRBD1
CASSLGEGTGTIGRTQYF TGTGCCAGCAGCTTAGGGGAGGGAACCGGGACGATAGGCCGGACCCAGTACTTC TRBJ2-5 . TRBV11-3 TRBD2
CASSVADGPPNTGELFF TGTGCCAGCAGCGTAGCGGACGGACCTCCGAACACCGGGGAGCTGTTTTTT TRBJ2-2 . TRBV9 .
CASTVTQGSGNTIYF TGTGCCAGCACCGTCACGCAGGGTTCAGGAAACACCATATATTTT TRBJ1-3 . TRBV6-5 .
CASSEVPIGNQPQHF TGTGCCAGCAGTGAGGTGCCAATCGGCAATCAGCCCCAGCATTTT TRBJ1-5 . TRBV2 .
CASSVGTGGTEKLFF TGTGCCAGCAGCGTAGGGACAGGGGGAACTGAAAAACTGTTTTTT TRBJ1-4 . TRBV9 TRBD1
CASASTGQEQYF TGTGCCAGCGCTTCTACAGGGCAGGAGCAGTACTTC TRBJ2-7 few TRBV27 .
CASSLLQGRNTEAFF TGTGCCAGCAGCTTGTTGCAGGGGAGGAACACTGAAGCTTTCTTT TRBJ1-1 . TRBV5-5 .
CASRTDYSNQPQHF TGTGCCAGCAGGACAGATTATAGCAATCAGCCCCAGCATTTT TRBJ1-5 . TRBV6-5 .
CASSVDLNTEAFF TGTGCCAGCAGCGTAGACCTGAACACTGAAGCTTTCTTT TRBJ1-1 few TRBV9 .
CASSPSSGGSYEQYF TGTGCCAGCTCACCAAGTAGCGGGGGGAGTTACGAGCAGTACTTC TRBJ2-7 once TRBV18 TRBD2